This T cell receptor (beta chain) is drawn from a study of early T cells in non-severe SARS-CoV-2 infection. Study outcomes and limitations: Private and CD4 specificities were missed by VDJdb matching, which favored anti-spike CD8 responses.

This clonotype was counted a few times. Its antigen is unknown. There are 14 residues in the CDR3. Looked up from germline, CDR1 is DFQATT and CDR2 is SNEGSKA (reference sequence). Trimming removed 3 bases at V and 7 bases at J, with 16 bases between. Unique molecular identifiers were added to individual cDNA molecules. TCRdb redid the calling of the 5' RACE reads with MiXCR, one entry per CDR3 protein. The sample consists of more than 20,000 distinct CDR3 sequences, roughly 4.1% of them appearing once. This chain links TRBV20-1 with TRBJ2-1, with D unresolved. Material for sequencing was whole blood. The source of this sequence is an adult who was a healthcare worker with PCR-confirmed SARS-CoV-2 infection or an uninfected control (not recorded which). The CDR3 sequence: CSASFSRRLNEQFF. The CDR3, as DNA: TGCAGTGCTAGTTTTTCGAGAAGGCTTAATGAGCAGTTCTTC.